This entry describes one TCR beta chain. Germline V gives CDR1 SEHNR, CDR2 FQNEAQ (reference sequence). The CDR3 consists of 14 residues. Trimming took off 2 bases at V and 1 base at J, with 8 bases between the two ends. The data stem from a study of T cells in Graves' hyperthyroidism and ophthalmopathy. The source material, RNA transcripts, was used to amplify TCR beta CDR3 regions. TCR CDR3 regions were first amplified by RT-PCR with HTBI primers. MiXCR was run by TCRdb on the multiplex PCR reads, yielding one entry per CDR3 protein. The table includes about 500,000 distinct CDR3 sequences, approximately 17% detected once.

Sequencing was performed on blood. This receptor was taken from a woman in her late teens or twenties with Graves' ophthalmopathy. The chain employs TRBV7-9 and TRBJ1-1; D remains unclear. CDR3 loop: CASSLQPPNTEAFF. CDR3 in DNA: TGTGCCAGCAGCTTACAGCCACCGAACACTGAAGCTTTCTTT.